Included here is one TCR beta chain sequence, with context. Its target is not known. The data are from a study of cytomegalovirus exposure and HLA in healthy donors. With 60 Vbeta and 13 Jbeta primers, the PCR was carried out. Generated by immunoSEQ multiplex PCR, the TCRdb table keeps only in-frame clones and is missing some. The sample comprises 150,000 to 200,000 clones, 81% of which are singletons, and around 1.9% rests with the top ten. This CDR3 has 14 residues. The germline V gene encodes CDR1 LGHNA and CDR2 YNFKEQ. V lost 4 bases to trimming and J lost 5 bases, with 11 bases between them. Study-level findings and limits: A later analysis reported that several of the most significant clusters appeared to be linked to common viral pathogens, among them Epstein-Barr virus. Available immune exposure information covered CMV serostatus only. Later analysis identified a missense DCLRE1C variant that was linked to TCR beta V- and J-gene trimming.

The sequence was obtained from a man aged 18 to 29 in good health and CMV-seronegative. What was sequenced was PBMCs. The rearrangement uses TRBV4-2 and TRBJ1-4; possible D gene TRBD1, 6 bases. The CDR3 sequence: CASSLDRTNEKLFF. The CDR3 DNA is TGTGCCAGCAGCCTTGACAGGACGAATGAAAAACTGTTTTTT.